This T cell receptor (beta chain) emerged from a study of radiation and T cells in renal cell carcinoma (dated by TCRdb to between 2020 and 2021). In terms of the full investigation: The samples were obtained from a clinical trial, where primary renal cell carcinomas were treated with 15 Gy stereotactic body radiation therapy and then removed by nephrectomy 4 weeks afterward. In total, about 50 samples, comprising around 25 tumors and approximately 27 peripheral blood samples, were subjected to TCR beta sequencing. Across all 55 or so samples, 4,000,000 or so unique CDR3 nucleotide sequences, encoding around 2.4 million unique CDR3 amino acid sequences, were identified.

The CDR1 and CDR2 encoded by the germline V gene (reference sequence) are PRHDT and FYEKMQ. V loses 4 bases, J loses 7 bases, and the germline ends lie 17 bases apart. The CDR3 runs 14 amino acids, cysteine and phenylalanine included. The sequence is cut down to CDR3 DNA, 42 bases in frame from base 1. The time point label on this specimen signifies: baseline pretreatment blood. According to the study, the label for this sample's treatment or condition signals: 15 Gy SBRT to primary tumor, nephrectomy 4 weeks later. To follow tumor-enriched clonotypes, serial peripheral blood was collected from radiation-treated patients at baseline and at 2 weeks and 4 weeks after SBRT. Every patient's renal cell carcinoma showed clear cell pathology. Genomic DNA for TCR sequencing was prepared using the QIAamp DNA Blood Mini Kit (Qiagen). The analyses included only samples that passed all quality control checks.

General findings and caveats noted by the study authors: An increase in top tumor clonotypes in blood was observed from baseline to 2 weeks post-radiation, followed by contraction by 4 weeks, which was taken to suggest transient expansion of tumor-resident clones. No pretreatment tumor biopsies were available, so the baseline intratumoral presence of clonotypes could not be determined. With a single-armed trial design, the study had no way to address how radiation dose or scheduling affects the TCR repertoire. Tracking of blood repertoire dynamics stopped at less than five weeks after treatment, with no follow-up past that point.

Worth noting for this clone: Its antigen remains undetermined. No clone much larger than this one lies a single base away; base qualities are absent.

Following the manufacturer's recommendations, the immunoSEQ kit was used to generate TCR beta libraries from genomic DNA. To prepare libraries, a first multiplex PCR with proprietary primers was run, followed by a second PCR that added unique barcodes, and a bead cleanup was done after each round. A kit-provided positive control reaction and a negative control reaction were included in every sample batch. The final libraries underwent checking on an Agilent 4200 TapeStation D1000 ScreenTape, volumetric pooling, and quantification by qPCR. An Illumina NextSeq500 fitted with a MidOutput 150-cycle cartridge performed the sequencing, running 156 Read1 cycles and 15 Index1 cycles with the kit's custom primers. The pooled library was loaded at 0.95 to 1 pM, with an approximately 19% PhiX control spiked in. As for the original processing: The vendor-processed data were analyzed in R, and a clonotype was defined as all T cells that share the same CDR3 nucleotide sequence. For clone abundance analyses, frequencies were normalized to the 10,000 most abundant clones in each sample. Public T cell clones, which averaged fewer than five per sample, were excluded before analysis. Tumor-enriched and baseline blood-enriched clonotypes were defined by at least a 32-fold difference in abundance between compartments. A beta-binomial differential abundance model was applied to find clonotypes that expanded or contracted between blood time points. The Baroni-Urbani and Buser coefficient was used to measure tumor-blood repertoire similarity, and groups were compared with two-tailed Wilcoxon tests in R. TCRdb holds this immuneACCESS table with in-frame rearrangements only. Some clones are missing; in checked studies, unresolved V genes explain under half, and the rest has no known cause. V and J calls plus clone size are reproduced from that table; the DNA served to infer D and trimming. Within this sample are over 120,000 clones, with about 88% of them counted one time only. The top ten clonotypes cover 12% of the sample.

This clonotype was sampled from a woman aged 50 to 60 with renal cell carcinoma. The receptor chain draws on TRBV13 and TRBJ2-7, with no reliable assignment of the D segment. This specimen consisted of blood, obtained from a patient whose treatment included radiotherapy and nephrectomy. The nucleotide sequence reads as follows: TGTGCCAGCAGCTCCGGATCGTGGGATAGAGAGCAGTACTTC. The encoded protein is CASSSGSWDREQYF.